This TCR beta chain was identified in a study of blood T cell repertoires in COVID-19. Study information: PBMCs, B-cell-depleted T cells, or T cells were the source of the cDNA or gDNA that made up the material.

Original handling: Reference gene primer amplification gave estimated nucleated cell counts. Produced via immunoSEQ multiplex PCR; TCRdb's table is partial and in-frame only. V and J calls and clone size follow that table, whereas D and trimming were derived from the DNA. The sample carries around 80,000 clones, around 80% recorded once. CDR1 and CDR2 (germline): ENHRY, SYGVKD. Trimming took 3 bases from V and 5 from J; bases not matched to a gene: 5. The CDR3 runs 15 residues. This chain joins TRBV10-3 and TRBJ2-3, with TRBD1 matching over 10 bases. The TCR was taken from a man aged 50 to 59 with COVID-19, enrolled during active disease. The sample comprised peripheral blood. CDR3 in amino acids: CAISDSGTGVDTQYF. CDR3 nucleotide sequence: TGTGCCATCAGTGATTCGGGGACAGGGGTAGATACGCAGTATTTT.